The 10 T cell receptor beta chains below all came from one sample that was sequenced in a study of blood T cell repertoires in COVID-19. Sequenced by immunoSEQ multiplex PCR; TCRdb stores in-frame clones only, minus some. The sample consists of some 80,000 clones, roughly 80% of them appearing once. Sequences were obtained from peripheral blood. These receptors were taken from a human donor in a cohort sampled during active COVID-19.

A note on this clone: One end of the junction fails to match germline, which may point to a read error. The V and J genes are TRBV9 and TRBJ2-1; 8 bases agree with TRBD1. This CDR3 is built from 13 residues. Germline values: CDR1 SGDLS, CDR2 YYNGEE. DNA of the CDR3: TGTGCCAGCAGCGTAGAGGACAGGGAAGTTAAGGTCTTC. Residues: CASSVEDREVKVF.

The chain combines TRBV18 with TRBJ2-7, with 7 bases aligning to TRBD1. The CDR3 covers 14 residues. Germline CDR1 and CDR2: KGHSH and LQKENI. Trimming removed 3 bases from V and 5 bases from J; junction bases left unmatched: 7. The CDR3 DNA follows: TGTGCCAGCTCACCGACGGGGACAGACCACGAGCAGTACTTC. Amino acid sequence: CASSPTGTDHEQYF.

This chain connects TRBV6-5 to TRBJ2-5; D is perhaps TRBD1 (6 bases). Germline V gene data show CDR1 as MNHEY and CDR2 as SVGAGI. The V end lost 5 bases, the J end lost 5 bases, and 15 bases lay between the germline ends. The CDR3 covers 14 residues. The CDR3: CASSQARGLETQYF. The CDR3 coding sequence is TGTGCCAGCAGTCAGGCCAGGGGTTTGGAGACCCAGTACTTC.

This clone was recorded once. The rearrangement joins TRBV27 to TRBJ2-7; 13 bases map to TRBD2. The CDR3 extends over 15 amino acids. From germline, CDR1 is MNHEY and CDR2 SMNVEV (reference sequence). J lost 5 bases, V lost 5 bases, and 6 bases had no gene match. The CDR3 DNA sequence: TGTGCCAGCAGTGTTGGACTAGCGGGGGTGAACGAGCAGTACTTC. It is translated as CASSVGLAGVNEQYF.

The chain is built from TRBV5-1 and TRBJ2-1, with D tentatively TRBD2 (6 bases). The germline CDR1 and CDR2 sequences are SGHRS and YFSETQ. The V gene lost 5 bases and the J gene lost 4 bases, with 10 bases spanning the gap. The CDR3 sequence is 13 residues long. The CDR3 coding sequence is TGCGCCAGCAGGGAGGGGACTTACAATGAGCAGTTCTTC. Translation: CASREGTYNEQFF.

The J gene is TRBJ2-5, the V gene TRBV4-1; 7 nucleotides align to TRBD1. The CDR3 runs 18 residues. Germline loops: CDR1 MGHRA, CDR2 YSYEKL. V lost 0 bases to trimming and J lost 1 base; unmatched junction nucleotides: 11. The CDR3 nucleotides are TGCGCCAGCAGCCAAGAAATGGGACAGTTGCGGGTCCAAGAGACCCAGTACTTC. Protein: CASSQEMGQLRVQETQYF.

The J gene is TRBJ2-5, the V gene TRBV24-1, with a tentative D call TRBD1 (6 bases). The length of the CDR3 is 14 residues. CDR1 is KGHDR and CDR2 is SFDVKD in the germline V gene. V was pared by 5 bases and J by 2 bases, with 11 bases between. This CDR3 is CATSVEGEQETQYF. The CDR3 nucleotides read TGTGCCACCAGTGTAGAGGGGGAGCAAGAGACCCAGTACTTC.

The chain joins TRBV11-1 to TRBJ2-5; no clear D. The CDR3 has 16 residues. V was trimmed by 3 bases and J by 4 bases, leaving 18 bases between them. Germline V lookup: CDR1 SGHAT, CDR2 FQDESV (reference sequence). The chain's CDR3 is CASSFWAGDSGETQYF. In nucleotides, the CDR3 is TGTGCCAGCAGCTTCTGGGCCGGCGATAGTGGAGAGACCCAGTACTTC.

The chain links TRBV6-1 to TRBJ1-1; a possible D gene is TRBD1 (5 bases). Germline V lookup: CDR1 MNHNS, CDR2 SASEGT. The CDR3 is made up of 14 amino acids. The germline V and J ends were trimmed by 6 bases and 1 base, with 12 bases remaining between them. The CDR3 loop reads CASSRIRGNTEAFF. The CDR3 DNA sequence: TGTGCCAGCAGCAGGATTAGGGGGAACACTGAAGCTTTCTTT.

The chain uses TRBV7-2 and TRBJ1-6; unclear D gene. The CDR3 covers 11 residues. Germline V gives CDR1 SGHTA, CDR2 FQGNSA. V was cut by 5 bases and J by 7 bases, with 3 bases left in between. DNA of the CDR3: TGTGCCAGCAGCCTAAATTCACCCCTCCACTTT. Protein: CASSLNSPLHF.